This note documents a single TCR beta chain sequence. This receptor's antigen is unknown. No base quality values were provided; no much bigger clone lies one nucleotide off. This sample was taken from a study of cytomegalovirus exposure and HLA in healthy donors (dated by TCRdb to about 2017). Study-level background: An earlier analysis of roughly 570 of the donors reported 276 Gb of sequence data and some 110 million unique TCR beta sequences obtained from around 190 million T cells. Besides the first cohort of some 670 subjects, a separate validation cohort made up of roughly 120 different subjects was used. Typing coverage varied by locus: roughly 620-630 donors for A, B, C, DRB1 and DQB1; roughly 520 for DQA1; more than 600 for DPA1; 400 to 480 for DPB1. In a later analysis, previously published TCR beta repertoires from 500 to 750 donors were re-analyzed and high-resolution HLA genotyping was added so that TCR occurrence patterns could be studied. The study used immunosequencing to profile the T cell repertoires of 666 subjects and linked those repertoires to cytomegalovirus serostatus. Both class I and class II loci were covered by HLA typing, at four-digit resolution. All discovery cohort repertoires had been generated using a single sequencing platform. To predict cytomegalovirus infection status, the study brought together high-throughput TCR immunosequencing, statistical association of individual TCRs with disease status, and machine learning. The study aimed to test whether cataloging public T cell receptors could reveal signatures of past pathogen exposure. Among around 400 genotyped donors of the cohort, an average of around 240,000 unique TCR beta nucleotide sequences were sequenced per donor, roughly 18% of them non-productive. A later genetic analysis used genome-wide SNP genotypes for about 55% of the 666 donors, treating that subset as a discovery cohort. Because of strong linkage in the cohort, four to six DR-DQ haplotypes were treated as single units for association and clustering. Alongside the repertoire data, information on donor age, sex, ethnicity and CMV serostatus was compiled. In an earlier analysis of roughly 580 of the donors, high-throughput TCR beta sequencing was used to judge whether each TCR beta V gene segment behaved as functional or pseudogenic. The genetic ancestry cluster associated with self-reported Caucasian donors included about 84% of the 398 genotyped donors. Rather than using new phenotypic data, the later analysis identified candidate immune exposures from TCR beta sequences and from how often those sequences occurred across donors. An early release covering about 600 HLA-typed donors comprised about 300 gigabases of sequencing data and around 85 million unique TCR sequences. Points the paper makes about the study in general: Linkage disequilibrium might explain the correlated functional status among segregating V segments, but an unknown experimental factor could not be excluded. A later analysis found that HLA-associated TCR beta chains were more clonally expanded and had lower generation probabilities than equally common non-associated chains. V-gene and J-gene trimming of TCR beta chains was associated with a missense DCLRE1C variant in a later genetic analysis, and the association was replicated in an independent cohort. A total of fewer than 200 TCR beta chains were listed by the study as associated with cytomegalovirus. Presence/absence analyses assumed roughly uniform sequencing depth across donors, an assumption that may not hold. The only immune exposure information available for the cohort was CMV serostatus. A cluster of highly shared sequence variants was judged likely to represent a technical artifact of the sequencing pipeline. Three of the identified cytomegalovirus-associated TCR beta chains were confirmed in vitro to be specific for cytomegalovirus antigens. According to a later analysis, parvovirus B19, influenza, CMV and Epstein-Barr virus appeared linked to several top co-occurrence clusters. In a later genetic analysis, fewer N-insertions in productive TCRs were reported among donors in an Asian-associated ancestry cluster than the roughly 670-donor mean. A later analysis found that most CMV-associated TCR beta chains appeared HLA-restricted, with HLA associations seemingly driven largely by CMV exposure. Across donors, most TCR sequences were observed very rarely, whereas some public TCRs were present in many individuals. Because the 87-base-pair reads could not distinguish some IMGT-functional V segments, including TRBV6-2 and TRBV6-3, those segments were excluded. According to the authors, the approach could potentially be generalized to other disease states and immunological phenotypes. A further reported finding was that TCR beta sequences accurately predicted the HLA-A and HLA-B alleles for most subjects in the first cohort. Specific HLA alleles were associated with some 15,000 TCR beta sequences at a false discovery rate of 0.05 in a later analysis. When HLA alleles, especially DR and DQ, strongly co-occurred, attributing TCR associations to individual alleles was difficult. The classifier was reported to diagnose cytomegalovirus status with high specificity and sensitivity in both the original cohort and the validation cohort. About 17 rarely observed V segments, including chromosome 9 orphons, were excluded from the earlier analysis of several hundred of the donors because counts were too low. In a later analysis, TCR association rates were found to vary across HLA loci, with the most associated TCRs seen for DRB1 alleles and the fewest for HLA-C alleles. HLA typing was unavailable for some donors at each locus, so association tests used only the typed subset. In this cohort, only TCR beta chains were sequenced, and detectable features were limited by the absence of alpha or paired-chain data. An earlier analysis of around 500 of the donors showed that most TCR beta V segments appeared in productive rearrangements either about 87% or about 30% of the time, which broadly matched IMGT annotations.

From the cysteine up to the phenylalanine, the CDR3 has a length of 16 residues. Only the CDR3 DNA stays, 48 bases, in frame from base 1. According to the germline V gene (reference sequence), CDR1 reads SEHNR and CDR2 reads FQNEAQ. For this chain, trimming is 2 bases at the V end and 1 base at the J end, and the number of junction bases without a gene match is 5. In total, 630 or so healthy bone marrow donors made up the cohort. At the time of sampling, every cohort member was nominally healthy, though immune exposures that went unrecorded were likely present. The donor was CMV seropositive and belonged to the group of about 290 seropositive cohort members. A peripheral blood sample was provided by each donor, and peripheral blood mononuclear cells were used for TCR beta sequencing. The Qiagen DNeasy Blood Extraction Kit was used to extract genomic DNA from the blood cell samples. Preparation of the library involved the immunoSEQ multiplex PCR assay. A mixture of 60 forward primers for TCR Vbeta segments and 13 reverse primers for TCR Jbeta segments was used in the multiplex PCR. A multiplex PCR assay on genomic DNA amplified the CDR3 region of rearranged TCR beta genes. The Illumina HiSeq System was used to sequence the amplified TCR beta libraries as 87-base-pair reads. As for the authors' bioinformatics: A later analysis counted about 80 million unique TCR beta chains across the 670 or so repertoires, and 10 million to 12 million of these chains were shared by at least two donors. Raw reads were error-corrected and collapsed into unique sequences by a nearest-neighbor algorithm in which closely related sequences were merged to remove PCR and sequencing errors. Alignment of CDR3 sequences to IMGT reference sequences was used to assign V, D and J gene segments. For a sequence to be retained, at least a six-nucleotide match to both a V gene segment and a J gene segment was required. A rearrangement counted as productive if the CDR3 had no stop codons and remained in frame with V and J, and every other rearrangement counted as non-productive. CDR3 was defined according to IMGT convention as the region running from the second conserved V-encoded cysteine to the conserved J-encoded phenylalanine. The earlier analysis of fewer than 750 of the donors excluded sequences that lacked an unambiguous match to a single V gene segment. In an earlier analysis of 587 of the donors, V segments were called functional above 56.7% productive rearrangements and were called segregating when the between-donor standard deviation exceeded 5%. To diagnose cytomegalovirus status from the catalog of TCR beta chain sequences, a statistical classification framework was built. In a later analysis, TCR nucleotide sequences were compared against IMGT/GENE-DB human TR gene sequences so that V and J genes could be assigned. A later analysis assigned CDR3 sequences and most-parsimonious VDJ recombination scenarios with the TCRdist pipeline. In a later analysis, each TCR beta chain was defined by its CDR3 amino acid sequence together with its V-gene family, and reads lacking a unique V-gene family were excluded. As a way to deal with suspected cross-contamination and a sequencing artifact, a later analysis dropped roughly 620 nucleotide sequences that were highly shared and had low generation probability. For each public chain, a later analysis derived a clonal expansion index from normalized ranks of inferred template counts within each repertoire. Generation probabilities in a later analysis came from a VDJ recombination model fitted to out-of-frame rearrangements, and those results were checked against IGoR. In a later analysis, hypergeometric tests were used to score TCR-TCR, TCR-HLA and TCR-CMV co-occurrence, with a repertoire-size bias correction applied to TCR pairs. To estimate false discovery rates, a later analysis permuted the HLA or CMV assignments 20 times. In a later analysis, co-occurring TCRs were grouped using DBSCAN, with TCRdist sequence similarity added in when clustering inside HLA-allele-positive subsets. Repertoires with fewer than 30,000 or more than 120,000 public chains were left out of co-occurrence clustering, as were five repertoires with anomalous nucleotide sharing. TCRdb limited this immuneACCESS table to in-frame rearrangements with V and J called. A share of clones is missing; checked studies link under half to unresolved V genes, and the rest is unexplained. V and J calls and clone size follow that table, whereas D and trimming were derived from the DNA. The sample table records 60,000 to 70,000 clones; about 75% of these occur just once. The top ten clonotypes cover roughly 25% of the sample.

Sample: PBMCs. The clonotype was recovered from a middle-aged woman in good health and CMV-seropositive. This chain joins TRBV7-9 to TRBJ2-1; 7 middle bases align to TRBD1. For the CDR3, the sequence is CASSLQRQGSYNEQFF. The DNA sequence is given as TGTGCCAGCAGCTTACAACGACAGGGTTCCTACAATGAGCAGTTCTTC.